These T cell receptor beta chains were read from a single sample in a study of Graves' ophthalmopathy and Graves' hyperthyroidism. TCRdb itself ran the multiplex PCR reads through MiXCR, one entry per CDR3 protein. In the table there are about 380,000 distinct CDR3 sequences, approximately 15% of which are singletons. Sequenced material: peripheral blood. These TCRs come from a woman under 30 with stable Graves' hyperthyroidism. The CDR3 runs from the conserved cysteine through the conserved F or W. A D gene is named only where the DNA matches it firmly. Some rows mark clone size as missing; the rest say once, few, many or name a class of expanded clone.

size,V,J,D,DNA,CDR3
many,TRBV29-1,TRBJ1-1,NA,TGCAGCGTTCAGGGCAGCAACACTGAAGCTTTCTTT,CSVQGSNTEAFF
many,TRBV10-3,TRBJ1-2,TRBD1,TGTGCCATCAGTCGACAGGGCCATGGCTACACCTTC,CAISRQGHGYTF
many,TRBV12-3/TRBV12-4,TRBJ1-1,NA,TGTGCCAGCAGCGCCAGGAACAGGGCGAACACTGAAGCTTTCTTT,CASSARNRANTEAFF
NA,TRBV7-6,TRBJ2-2,TRBD2,TGTGCCAGCAGCTTTCTAGCGGGGGGTCCGAACACCGGGGAGCTGTTTTTT,CASSFLAGGPNTGELFF
many,TRBV6-1,TRBJ1-6,NA,TGTGCCAGCAGTTTGGACGACAGTTCACCCCTCCACTTT,CASSLDDSSPLHF
many,TRBV19,TRBJ2-7,TRBD1,TGTGCCAGTAGTAGGGGGACAGGACCCTACGAGCAGTACTTC,CASSRGTGPYEQYF
many,TRBV29-1,TRBJ1-5,NA,TGCAGCGTTGCGGTTAATTCGGAATCGCCCCAGCATTTT,CSVAVNSESPQHF
many,TRBV6-1,TRBJ1-3,NA,TGTGCCACCACCCAAGTCGGCAGCTCTGGAAACACCATATATTTT,CATTQVGSSGNTIYF
many,TRBV12-3/TRBV12-4,TRBJ1-1,NA,TGTGCCAGCAGTTTTTCGTTACAGCGAAACACTGAAGCTTTCTTT,CASSFSLQRNTEAFF
few,TRBV5-1,TRBJ2-7,TRBD2,TGCGCCAGCAGCTTGAGTATAGCGGGGCCCATCTACGAGCAGTACTTC,CASSLSIAGPIYEQYF
many,TRBV12-3/TRBV12-4,TRBJ2-7,NA,TGTGCCAGCAGTTTATGGGTCACCTACGAGCAGTACTTC,CASSLWVTYEQYF
many,TRBV24-1,TRBJ2-2,NA,TGTGCCACCAGTGCGGGTTCCGGGCCTACGACCACCGGGGAGCTGTTTTTT,CATSAGSGPTTTGELFF
many,TRBV6-5,TRBJ1-6,NA,TGTGCCAGCAGTTACTCGAGGGAGGGAAGCTCCTATAATTCACCCCTCCACTTT,CASSYSREGSSYNSPLHF
NA,TRBV11-1,TRBJ2-7,TRBD2,TGTGCCAGCAGCTTAGGGATAGCGGGGCTTACCTACGAGCAGTACTTC,CASSLGIAGLTYEQYF
many,TRBV12-3/TRBV12-4,TRBJ1-2,TRBD1,TGTGCCAGCAGTCCGCAGGGACAGGCCTATGGCTACACCTTC,CASSPQGQAYGYTF
many,TRBV20-1,TRBJ2-2,NA,TGCAGTGCTAGAGATCCAGGGGGGTCCGGGGAGCTGTTTTTT,CSARDPGGSGELFF
many,TRBV5-1,TRBJ2-3,TRBD2,TGCGCCAGCAGCTTGGCCAGCGGGACCACAGATACGCAGTATTTT,CASSLASGTTDTQYF
NA,TRBV11-2,TRBJ2-2,TRBD2,TGTGCCAGCAGCGCCCGACTAGCGGAACCAACCCGGGAGCTGTTTTTT,CASSARLAEPTRELFF
NA,TRBV4-2,TRBJ1-5,NA,TGTGCCAGCAGCCAAGTCCCTGGTACAAGATATAATAGCAATCAGCCCCAGCATTTT,CASSQVPGTRYNSNQPQHF
NA,TRBV29-1,TRBJ1-1,NA,TGCAGCGTCGCTCGGGACACTGAAGCTTTCTTT,CSVARDTEAFF
many,TRBV5-1,TRBJ2-7,NA,TGCGCCAGCAGCTCGGGCACCGCCGGAATCTACGAGCAGTACTTC,CASSSGTAGIYEQYF
many,TRBV19,TRBJ1-2,NA,TGTGCCAGTAGCCCCGAGTGGGGAATCGGCTATGGCTACACCTTC,CASSPEWGIGYGYTF
NA,TRBV27,TRBJ2-7,TRBD2,TGTGCCAGCAGTCCGAACGGACTAGCGGGAGTAGAGCAGTACTTC,CASSPNGLAGVEQYF
many,TRBV14,TRBJ1-2,TRBD1,TGTGCCAGCAGCCCGGCAGGGGGATACTATGGCTACACCTTC,CASSPAGGYYGYTF
many,TRBV7-2,TRBJ2-7,NA,TGTGCCAGCAGCCCCGCCTCAACCTACGAGCAGTACTTC,CASSPASTYEQYF
NA,TRBV29-1,TRBJ1-1,NA,TGCAGCGTTGTGGGAGGGGAAATCCTTATGAACACTGAAGCTTTCTTT,CSVVGGEILMNTEAFF
NA,TRBV14,TRBJ2-7,NA,TGTGCCAGCAGCCCGGGTCGGGAGCCCTACGAGCAGTACTTC,CASSPGREPYEQYF
many,TRBV6-1,TRBJ1-2,NA,TGTGCCAGCTCTCGCGCCAGGGGCACTAACTATGGCTACACCTTC,CASSRARGTNYGYTF
NA,TRBV11-2,TRBJ2-3,NA,TGTGCCAGCAGCTTAGTAGGACTACCCACAGATACGCAGTATTTT,CASSLVGLPTDTQYF